These T cell receptor beta chains were read from a single sample in a study of blood T cell repertoires in COVID-19. The protocol was immunoSEQ multiplex PCR, while the TCRdb copy is restricted to in-frame clones and leaves out a portion. Among about 250,000 clones listed, 65% to 85% were seen once. The specimen sequenced was peripheral blood. These receptors all stem from a human donor in a cohort sampled during active COVID-19. CDR3s include the opening cysteine and the closing phenylalanine or tryptophan. D genes are given only for firm matches.

TRBD2,TRBV9,TRBJ2-4,CASSPGTSGEAIAKNIQYF
-,TRBV15,TRBJ2-1,CATSRESWRAGEQFF
TRBD1,TRBV5-1,TRBJ1-2,CASSGADRPGGTYGYTF
TRBD1,TRBV7-2,TRBJ1-1,CASSSFGIGTANTEAFF
-,TRBV6-5,TRBJ1-2,CASSYSPDRGYTF
-,TRBV18,TRBJ2-1,CASSATRPIHNEQFF
-,TRBV5-1,TRBJ2-2,CASSARTENTGELFF
-,TRBV15,TRBJ1-5,CATSRGPGPGLNSNQPQHF
TRBD2,TRBV7-2,TRBJ2-7,CASSFQTGTSGMGEQYF
-,TRBV28,TRBJ2-7,CASSFVGRTYEQYF